These T cell receptor beta chains were read from a single sample in a study of blood T cell repertoires in COVID-19. Assay: immunoSEQ multiplex PCR; the TCRdb copy retains only in-frame clones and omits some. The table lists 150,000 to 200,000 clones, approximately 86% of them singletons. The sequenced material came from peripheral blood. These receptors originate from an elderly woman with acute or convalescent COVID-19. The CDR3 runs from the conserved cysteine through the conserved F or W. A D gene is named only where the DNA matches it firmly.

.,TRBJ1-3,TRBV5-1,CASSLEGRLSGNTIYF
.,TRBJ2-7,TRBV27,CASSLEGSYEQYF
TRBD2,TRBJ2-6,TRBV7-8,CASSSGTSAGGANVLTF
TRBD2,TRBJ2-5,TRBV7-2,CASSPGTSGGGETQYF
.,TRBJ1-1,TRBV5-4,CASSLVGGAGAFF
TRBD1,TRBJ1-1,TRBV6-4,CASLGDRGNHEAFF
TRBD2,TRBJ2-3,TRBV5-1,CASSLAAGGSTDTQYF
.,TRBJ2-3,TRBV11-2,CASSLARGEQYF
.,TRBJ2-1,TRBV10-3,CAISEPGVKGNEQFF
TRBD1,TRBJ2-2,TRBV7-2,CASSARGQGTGELFF
.,TRBJ2-7,TRBV7-9,CASSTRENYEQYF
.,TRBJ2-2,TRBV5-1,CASSLAAGELFF
TRBD2,TRBJ2-5,TRBV7-3,CASSPGTSGLGETQYF
TRBD1,TRBJ2-1,TRBV2,CASNGAGGYNEQFF
.,TRBJ1-2,TRBV5-4,CASSLAPQYGYTF
.,TRBJ2-7,TRBV3-1/TRBV3-2,CASSRGTWRSEQYF